This TCR beta chain was obtained from a study of Ad26.COV2.S vaccination and SARS-CoV-2 variants. CDR1 is SGHRS and CDR2 is YFSETQ in the germline V gene. This CDR3 is 15 amino acids long. The V and J ends lost 4 bases and 5 bases respectively, with 16 bases between them. Generated by immunoSEQ multiplex PCR, the TCRdb table keeps only in-frame clones and is missing some. The top ten hold more than 2.5% of the sample, which has over 250,000 clones, around 87% seen once. Treatment given: roughly 20 received Ad26.COV2.S at low or high dose, single or two shots; five or six received placebo; per-sample allocation not given. It was on day 63 after the first vaccine or placebo injection that samples were taken. Boston supplied an adult donor aged 18-55 years.

The chain combines TRBV5-1 with TRBJ2-1; TRBD1 might be the D (6 bases). The clonotype comes from a person between 18 and 65 years old who received the Ad26.COV2.S COVID-19 vaccine or a placebo. This specimen was peripheral blood, taken in a trial of Ad26.COV2.S vaccine versus placebo. The CDR3 sequence: CASSPPVGAHNEQFF. In nucleotides, the CDR3 is TGCGCCAGCAGCCCCCCCGTGGGGGCCCACAATGAGCAGTTCTTC.